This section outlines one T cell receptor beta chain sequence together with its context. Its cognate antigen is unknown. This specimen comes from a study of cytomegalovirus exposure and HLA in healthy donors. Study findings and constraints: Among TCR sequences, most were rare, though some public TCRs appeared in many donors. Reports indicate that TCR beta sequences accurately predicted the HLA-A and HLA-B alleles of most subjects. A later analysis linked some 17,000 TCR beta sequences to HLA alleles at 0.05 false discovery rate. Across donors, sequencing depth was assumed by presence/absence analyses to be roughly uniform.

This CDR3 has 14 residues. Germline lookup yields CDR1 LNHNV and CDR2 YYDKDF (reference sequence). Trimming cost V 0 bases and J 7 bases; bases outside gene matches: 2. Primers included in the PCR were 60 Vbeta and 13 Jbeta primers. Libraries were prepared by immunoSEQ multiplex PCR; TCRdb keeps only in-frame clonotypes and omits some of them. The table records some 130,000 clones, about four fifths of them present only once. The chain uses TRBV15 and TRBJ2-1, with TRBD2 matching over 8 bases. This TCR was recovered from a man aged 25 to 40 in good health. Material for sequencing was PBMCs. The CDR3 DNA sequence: TGTGCCACCAGCAGAGATCGGGGGGGGAATGAGCAGTTCTTC. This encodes CATSRDRGGNEQFF.